The 29 T cell receptor beta chains below come from one sample, sequenced in a study of T-cell reconstitution after alpha-beta-depleted transplantation in children. Unique molecular identifiers were built into the TCRbeta library. TCRdb re-called the PCR reads through MiXCR, storing one row per CDR3 protein. The sample has just under 150,000 distinct CDR3 sequences, about 9% seen once. The starting material was PBMCs, mostly from graft donor cells, obtained 180 days after TCRalphabeta/CD19-depleted stem cell transplant. These receptors were collected from a female patient aged 2-15 years who had a stem cell transplant for congenital amegakaryocytic thrombocytopenia, so the T cells may come from the graft donor.

There are a few counts of this clonotype. The V gene is TRBV7-3, the J gene TRBJ2-1; 15 nucleotides align to TRBD2. The CDR3 has 18 residues. In germline, CDR1 is SGHTA, CDR2 FQGTGA. With 1 base clipped from V and 4 bases from J, the junction kept 5 bases outside the gene matches. The CDR3 loop is CASSLRSGTSGGYNEQFF. The CDR3 DNA reads as TGTGCCAGCAGCTTAAGGTCCGGGACTAGCGGGGGGTACAATGAGCAGTTCTTC.

The CDR3 sequence: CAISEGYEQFF. CDR3 nucleotides: TGTGCCATCAGTGAGGGGTATGAGCAGTTCTTC. The chain is built from TRBV10-3 and TRBJ2-1; D call uncertain. In germline, CDR1 is ENHRY, CDR2 SYGVKD. Trimming removed 2 bases from V and 8 bases from J, with 4 bases in between. The CDR3 runs 11 residues.

This clonotype has a count of ten or more. V is TRBV3-1 and J is TRBJ2-5; D is unresolved. The CDR3 loop spans 14 amino acids. Deletions cut 0 bases from V and 5 bases from J, with 10 bases between. Germline V CDR1 and CDR2: LGHDT, YNNKEL (reference sequence). The CDR3 here is CASSQEIVRETQYF. CDR3 bases: TGTGCCAGCAGCCAAGAGATTGTAAGGGAGACCCAGTACTTC.

This chain joins TRBV6-5 and TRBJ2-6, with TRBD1 identical over 10 bases. With V trimmed by 8 bases and J by 4 bases, 11 bases remained unmatched. CDR3 size: 17 residues. Germline lookup yields CDR1 MNHEY and CDR2 SVGAGI. The CDR3 DNA follows: TGTGCCAGCCAATCCCGGGACAGGGGTGTGGGGGCCAACGTCCTGACTTTC. Its translation: CASQSRDRGVGANVLTF.

This clonotype showed up just a few times. The rearrangement joins TRBV3-1 to TRBJ2-5; 11 nucleotides agree with TRBD2. Germline assignment: CDR1 LGHDT and CDR2 YNNKEL (reference sequence). The CDR3 covers 16 residues. V shed 4 bases and J 1 base; nucleotides not matched to a gene: 5. This CDR3 is CASSRGLAEVQETQYF. DNA for the CDR3: TGTGCCAGCAGCCGGGGACTAGCGGAGGTCCAAGAGACCCAGTACTTC.

V gene TRBV30 combines with J gene TRBJ2-1; perhaps TRBD2 as D (6 bases). The V end was cut by 2 bases, the J end by 1 base, with 12 bases between. This CDR3 region has 15 residues. From germline, CDR1 is GTSNPN and CDR2 SVGIG (reference sequence). CDR3 sequence: CAWSFGGRSYNEQFF. CDR3 in DNA: TGTGCCTGGAGTTTCGGAGGGCGGTCCTACAATGAGCAGTTCTTC.

There are many counts of this clonotype. The chain is built from TRBV5-1 and TRBJ2-5; 10 bases are shared with TRBD1. In germline, CDR1 is SGHRS, CDR2 YFSETQ. The CDR3 covers 15 residues. With V trimmed by 7 bases and J by 2 bases, 8 bases remained unmatched. CDR3 coding DNA: TGCGCCAGCTATCGACAGGGGGCGCGACAAGAGACCCAGTACTTC. It encodes CASYRQGARQETQYF.

This clonotype was recorded at least ten times. This chain uses TRBV29-1 with TRBJ1-1; tentative D call: TRBD1 (6 bases). The germline V and J ends were trimmed by 4 bases and 11 bases, with 17 bases remaining between them. Germline CDR1 and CDR2: SQVTM and ANQGSEA. The length of the CDR3 is 12 residues. The CDR3 loop is CSVGTGRSSAFF. The CDR3 bases are TGCAGCGTTGGTACAGGGCGTTCGTCGGCTTTCTTT. Variable domain in full (rest from reference TRBV29-1 and TRBJ1-1): SAVISQKPSRDICQRGTSLTIQCQVDSQVTMMFWYRQQPGQSLTLIATANQGSEATYESGFVIDKFPISRPNLTFSTLTVSNMSPEDSSIYLCSVGTGRSSAFFGQGTRLTVV.

V and J are TRBV7-2 and TRBJ1-1; D gene ambiguous. From germline, CDR1 is SGHTA and CDR2 FQGNSA. Trimming shortened V by 5 bases and J by 3 bases, and 16 bases separated the two germline ends. The CDR3 is 15 residues long. The CDR3 region is CASSPRRVFYTEAFF. The CDR3 DNA reads TGTGCCAGCAGCCCGCGCCGGGTCTTCTACACTGAAGCTTTCTTT.

This clonotype occurred many times. The chain carries TRBV10-3 and TRBJ2-7; D remains ambiguous. V dropped 10 bases and J dropped 4 bases, with 17 bases sitting between them. The CDR3 runs to 13 residues. CDR1 and CDR2 from the germline V gene are ENHRY and SYGVKD. The CDR3: CATSDGADYEQYF. The CDR3, as DNA: TGTGCCACCTCGGACGGAGCAGATTACGAGCAGTACTTC.

This clonotype was detected many times. The chain couples TRBV9 to TRBJ2-1; D gene unclear. V was pared by 4 bases and J by 8 bases, with 10 bases between. In germline, CDR1 is SGDLS, CDR2 YYNGEE. CDR3 size: 12 residues. DNA of the CDR3: TGTGCCAGCAGCCAGTTGGTCTATGAGCAGTTCTTC. Translating gives CASSQLVYEQFF.

This clonotype was detected ten times or more. V gene TRBV28 combines with J gene TRBJ2-5; D call uncertain. The CDR3 has 13 residues. Germline-derived CDR1 and CDR2 are MDHEN and SYDVKM. The V end lost 5 bases, the J end lost 5 bases, and 12 bases lay between the germline ends. In nucleotides, the CDR3 is TGTGCCAGCAGTAGAGTGGGAAAGGAGACCCAGTACTTC. Amino acids: CASSRVGKETQYF.

This clonotype has ten or more counts. The chain links TRBV11-2 to TRBJ2-1, with D possibly TRBD2 on 6 matching bases. Germline CDR1 SGHAT, CDR2 FQNNGV. The CDR3 spans 12 residues. V was trimmed by 6 bases and J by 8 bases, leaving 11 bases between them. CDR3 DNA: TGTGCCAGCAGTTCCGGGAGCTATGAGCAGTTCTTC. Translation: CASSSGSYEQFF.

This clonotype was seen repeatedly, ten times or more. The chain recombines TRBV5-1 with TRBJ2-7; D possibly corresponds to TRBD2 (6 bases). V was shortened by 6 bases and J by 4 bases, with 20 bases between the two germline ends. CDR1 is SGHRS and CDR2 is YFSETQ in the germline V gene. This CDR3 contains 15 residues. The CDR3 sequence: CASTGVGGPLYEQYF. The CDR3 DNA sequence: TGCGCCAGCACCGGGGTCGGGGGTCCTCTTTACGAGCAGTACTTC.

This clonotype has a count of ten or more. J is TRBJ2-2 and V is TRBV10-3, with D maybe TRBD1 (6 bases). The CDR3 has 11 residues. The V gene's germline CDR1 is ENHRY and CDR2 SYGVKD. Between the trimmed V and J ends, which lost 9 bases and 7 bases, there was a span of 9 bases. This CDR3 is CAIRGNGELFF. CDR3 nucleotides: TGTGCCATAAGGGGGAACGGGGAGCTGTTTTTT.

This clonotype has a handful of counts. The chain recombines TRBV25-1 with TRBJ2-1; TRBD2 aligns across 9 bases. The junction had 11 bases not matched to a gene; V was cut back by 10 bases and J by 7 bases. This CDR3 has 14 residues. Germline CDR1 is MGHDK and CDR2 is SYGVNS. CDR3 nucleotide sequence: TGTGCCACCGATCCGGGACTAGCTTGGAATGAGCAGTTCTTC. It encodes CATDPGLAWNEQFF.

J is TRBJ2-1 and V is TRBV30, with TRBD2 identical over 7 bases. The junction had 10 bases not matched to a gene; V was cut back by 0 bases and J by 8 bases. This CDR3 is 15 amino acids long. The V gene's germline CDR1 is GTSNPN and CDR2 SVGIG (reference sequence). For the CDR3, the DNA is TGTGCCTGGAGTGTATGGGGGAGGGCAGCGGATGAGCAGTTCTTC. This encodes CAWSVWGRAADEQFF.

The chain has TRBV12-3 or TRBV12-4 and TRBJ2-2; the D call may be TRBD1 or TRBD2 (5 bases each). Trimming shortened V by 5 bases and J by 7 bases, and 20 bases separated the two germline ends. The CDR3 is made up of 16 amino acids. The CDR3 DNA reads TGTGCCAGCAGTCCCAACAAGACTGGGGGAGACGGGGAGCTGTTTTTT. This gives the protein CASSPNKTGGDGELFF.

This clonotype was counted only a few times. The chain uses TRBV28 and TRBJ2-3; no firm D call. This CDR3 is built from 15 residues. The germline CDR1 and CDR2 sequences are MDHEN and SYDVKM. Trimming removed 2 bases at V and 2 bases at J, with 11 bases between. CDR3 protein: CASSLPLSPTDTQYF. Here the CDR3 DNA reads TGTGCCAGCAGTTTACCCCTTAGTCCCACAGATACGCAGTATTTT. Using reference TRBV28 and TRBJ2-3 for the parts outside the CDR3, the full variable domain is DVKVTQSSRYLVKRTGEKVFLECVQDMDHENMFWYRQDPGLGLRLIYFSYDVKMKEKGDIPEGYSVSREKKERFSLILESASTNQTSMYLCASSLPLSPTDTQYFGPGTRLTVL.

At least ten counts were recorded for this clonotype. J is TRBJ2-1 and V is TRBV5-4, with 13 bases lining up with TRBD2. With 4 bases clipped from V and 8 bases from J, the junction kept 6 bases outside the gene matches. The CDR3 totals 15 residues. The germline CDR1 and CDR2 sequences are SGHNT and YYREEE (reference sequence). CDR3 DNA: TGTGCCAGCAGCGGACTAGCGGGAGTTTTGGATGAGCAGTTCTTC. As protein: CASSGLAGVLDEQFF.

This clonotype was detected many times. This chain connects TRBV27 to TRBJ2-7; TRBD2 might be the D (6 bases). The CDR3 runs 15 residues. The ends were cut back, 5 bases at V and 3 bases at J, with 17 bases in the middle. Germline CDR1 and CDR2: MNHEY and SMNVEV (reference sequence). The CDR3 nucleotides are TGTGCCAGCAGTCCGACGGGGGTGACTTACTACGAGCAGTACTTC. It specifies CASSPTGVTYYEQYF.

This clonotype was observed many times. The rearrangement links TRBV18 to TRBJ1-4; maybe TRBD1 (5 bases). Germline lookup yields CDR1 KGHSH and CDR2 LQKENI. With 2 bases removed from V and 3 bases from J, the gap between germline ends came to 10 bases. This CDR3 is built from 15 residues. CDR3 sequence reads: CASSPFGDSNEKLFF. For the CDR3, the DNA is TGTGCCAGCTCACCATTCGGGGACTCTAATGAAAAACTGTTTTTT. Drawing the rest from reference TRBV18 and TRBJ1-4, the complete variable domain is NAGVMQNPRHLVRRRGQEARLRCSPMKGHSHVYWYRQLPEEGLKFMVYLQKENIIDESGMPKERFSAEFPKEGPSILRIQQVVRGDSAAYFCASSPFGDSNEKLFFGSGTQLSVL.

In nucleotides, the CDR3 is TGTGCCAGCAGCTTATGGACTAGCGACAACAATGAGCAGTTCTTC. It translates to CASSLWTSDNNEQFF. The V gene is TRBV7-2, the J gene TRBJ2-1; TRBD2 agrees at 9 bases. The CDR3 extends over 15 amino acids. The germline CDR1 and CDR2 sequences are SGHTA and FQGNSA. The V and J ends lost 2 bases and 5 bases, in that order; junction bases with no gene match: 4.

This clonotype has a count of ten or more. The J gene is TRBJ1-1, the V gene TRBV7-9; 7 bases agree with TRBD1. Germline V gives CDR1 SEHNR, CDR2 FQNEAQ (reference sequence). After removal of 1 base from V and 3 bases from J, the junction contained 5 bases not matched to a gene. The CDR3 spans 15 residues. CDR3 amino acids: CASSLVRGQYTEAFF. The CDR3 region has the DNA TGTGCCAGCAGCTTAGTTAGGGGGCAGTACACTGAAGCTTTCTTT.

This clonotype showed up many times. The chain has TRBV12-3 or TRBV12-4 and TRBJ1-1; D is unclear. Trimming removed 3 bases from V and 1 base from J, with 6 bases in between. This CDR3 spans 13 amino acids. CDR3 in DNA: TGTGCCAGCAGTTTGGCCAGGAACACTGAAGCTTTCTTT. Translating gives CASSLARNTEAFF.

This clonotype was seen a few times. The chain carries TRBV20-1 and TRBJ1-4; D may be TRBD1 (6 bases). This CDR3 is built from 14 residues. Deletions cut 2 bases from V and 4 bases from J, with 11 bases between. The germline gives CDR1 DFQATT, CDR2 SNEGSKA (reference sequence). CDR3 bases: TGCAGTGCTAGAAGTAGGGGGTTTAATGAAAAACTGTTTTTT. Translating gives CSARSRGFNEKLFF.

In this sample, this clonotype turned up a few times. Here the CDR3 DNA reads TGTGCCAGCAGTTACGGGTGGGAGGGGACGATGAACACTGAAGCTTTCTTT. It encodes CASSYGWEGTMNTEAFF. J is TRBJ1-1 and V is TRBV6-5, with a possible D match to TRBD1 (5 bases). CDR1 MNHEY and CDR2 SVGAGI come from the germline V gene. V lost 2 bases, J lost 0 bases, and 16 bases lay in between. This CDR3 has 17 residues.

Many counts were recorded for this clonotype. The chain joins TRBV7-3 to TRBJ2-3, with D possibly being TRBD2 (6 bases). Per the germline V gene, CDR1 is SGHTA and CDR2 is FQGTGA. This CDR3 spans 15 amino acids. The V gene lost 2 bases and the J gene lost 1 base, with 10 bases spanning the gap. Here the CDR3 reads CASSLGSGGTDTQYF. As DNA, the CDR3 is TGTGCCAGCAGCTTAGGTTCGGGGGGCACAGATACGCAGTATTTT.

This clonotype was counted only a few times. The chain combines TRBV5-1 with TRBJ2-3, with D possibly being TRBD2 (7 bases). This CDR3 region has 16 residues. The germline gives CDR1 SGHRS, CDR2 YFSETQ. Trimming took 4 bases from V and 5 from J, leaving 20 bases between them. Written as DNA, the CDR3 is TGCGCCAGCAGCCTCATTTCGGGGGGCTGGGGAGATACGCAGTATTTT. Its protein product is CASSLISGGWGDTQYF. Variable domain in full (rest from reference TRBV5-1 and TRBJ2-3): KAGVTQTPRYLIKTRGQQVTLSCSPISGHRSVSWYQQTPGQGLQFLFEYFSETQRNKGNFPGRFSGRQFSNSRSEMNVSTLELGDSALYLCASSLISGGWGDTQYFGPGTRLTVL.